The TCR beta chain described here comes from a study of shared clonotypes between healthy human individuals. On the study more broadly: Three plates were used per donor for CD4 naive, three for CD4 memory, two for CD8 naive and one for CD8 memory.

Regarding the study as a whole: Researchers found naive subsets generally carried larger estimated richness than memory subsets.

Comment on this clone: Its antigen is as yet unknown. A read error may produce the germline difference seen at one junction end.

The CDR3 is 16 amino acids. Germline V CDR1 and CDR2: LGHNA, YSLEER. All donors were Caucasian adults living in Nashville, Tennessee. For each subset, genomic DNA was distributed in equal portions over several immunoSEQ plates. The protocol was immunoSEQ multiplex PCR, while the TCRdb copy is restricted to in-frame clones and leaves out a portion. Counted here are 2,100,000 or so clones, approximately 95% occurring once; the ten biggest clones make up about 0.13%. This TCR was recovered from a man between 18 and 29 years old in good health. Sequenced sample: naive CD4+ T cells sorted from blood. Subset given: CD45RA+ positively selected. This chain uses TRBV4-3 with TRBJ1-6; 9 positions agree with TRBD1. This chain's CDR3 is CASSQVGTGHNSPLHF. The CDR3 nucleotides read TGCGCCAGCAGTCAAGTGGGGACAGGGCATAATTCACCCCTCCACTTT.